This TCR beta chain was sequenced during a study of T-cell reconstitution after alpha-beta-depleted transplantation in children. Preparing the TCRbeta library involved the use of unique molecular identifiers. MiXCR was run by TCRdb on the PCR reads, yielding one entry per CDR3 protein. The profile shows approximately 510,000 distinct CDR3 sequences, around 18% of them singletons. CDR1 is DFQATT, CDR2 SNEGSKA, per germline (reference sequence). This CDR3 spans 10 amino acids. The J segment lost 8 bases and the V segment lost 6 bases, leaving 2 bases of the junction unmatched. The V call is TRBV20-1, the J call TRBJ1-1, with TRBD1 identical over 8 bases. The sample consisted of PBMCs from the stem cell graft donor, taken from the stem cell graft. This sequence originates from a human donor who donated a stem cell graft to a child with acute lymphoblastic leukemia. CDR3 amino acids: CSARDREAFF. In DNA form, the CDR3 reads TGCAGTGCGAGGGACAGGGAAGCTTTCTTT.